This T cell receptor (beta chain) was retrieved from a study of blood T cell repertoires in COVID-19. The CDR3 extends over 14 amino acids. Libraries were prepared by immunoSEQ multiplex PCR; TCRdb keeps only in-frame clonotypes and omits some of them. Of tens of thousands of clones in the sample, around 83% are singletons; the top ten hold over 5%. The sequencing input was peripheral blood. The sequence derives from a woman in her sixties with acute or convalescent COVID-19. J is TRBJ2-1 and V is TRBV1; TRBD2, the D gene given by the table, was not confirmed from the DNA. TRBV1 is classified as a pseudogene. The CDR3 protein is CTSSPPLERHEQFF. Written as DNA, the CDR3 is TGCACCAGCAGCCCCCCACTAGAAAGGCATGAGCAGTTCTTC.